This entry lists 4 T cell receptor beta chains sequenced from one sample in a study of T cells in localized non-small cell lung cancer. The table came from immunoSEQ multiplex PCR; TCRdb's copy has only in-frame clones and leaves some out. The table lists around 53,000 clones, over 70% of them singletons, with roughly 4.5% in the top ten. The sequences come from PBMCs, collected before any cancer treatment. The receptor set was obtained from a woman aged 40-70 years with stage II lung adenocarcinoma.

This clone was counted between two and nine times. The V call is TRBV9, the J call TRBJ1-6, with D unclear. V gave up 4 bases and J gave up 7 bases, with 18 bases separating them. Germline V lookup: CDR1 SGDLS, CDR2 YYNGEE. The CDR3 is 16 amino acids. The CDR3 sequence is CASSSQHRMGNSPLHF. The CDR3 region has the DNA TGTGCCAGCAGCTCTCAACATAGGATGGGGAATTCACCCCTCCACTTT. Complete variable domain (other parts from reference TRBV9 and TRBJ1-6): DSGVTQTPKHLITATGQRVTLRCSPRSGDLSVYWYQQSLDQGLQFLIQYYNGEERAKGNILERFSAQQFPDLHSELNLSSLELGDSALYFCASSSQHRMGNSPLHFGNGTRLTVT.

The chain joins TRBV4-1 to TRBJ2-7; 9 bases align to TRBD2. The V and J ends lost 0 bases and 4 bases, in that order; junction bases with no gene match: 4. The length of the CDR3 is 15 residues. CDR1 is MGHRA, CDR2 YSYEKL, per germline. CDR3 nucleotide sequence: TGCGCCAGCAGCCAAGAGCGAGCGGGGGGATACGAGCAGTACTTC. It codes for CASSQERAGGYEQYF.

This clone occurred once. This chain joins TRBV6-5 and TRBJ1-4; D may be TRBD1 (5 bases). The length of the CDR3 is 14 residues. Trimming cost V 8 bases and J 6 bases, with 16 bases left between them. Germline CDR1 reads MNHEY; CDR2 reads SVGAGI. The CDR3 is CASGRGGGHEKLFF. In DNA, the CDR3 is TGTGCCAGCGGGCGGGGGGGAGGGCATGAAAAACTGTTTTTT.

The chain joins TRBV7-6 to TRBJ1-1, with 10 bases identical to TRBD1. Germline loops: CDR1 SGHVS, CDR2 FNYEAQ. The CDR3 has 15 amino acids. V lost 2 bases, J lost 3 bases, and 3 bases stayed unmatched. CDR3 in DNA: TGTGCCAGCAGCTTAAGAGGGACAGGGGACACTGAAGCTTTCTTT. Residues: CASSLRGTGDTEAFF.